The TCR beta chain described here comes from a study of blood T cell repertoires in COVID-19. Study details: The United States, Italy and Spain were the sources of the acute and convalescent COVID-19 samples. From T cells, B-cell-depleted T cells, or PBMCs came the material, which was cDNA or gDNA.

V lost 5 bases and J 8 bases, leaving 21 bases between the germline ends. Per germline, CDR1 SGHTA and CDR2 FQGNSA. The CDR3 is 15 amino acids. Per the original methods: The assay estimated nucleated cells by amplifying reference gene primers. Assay used: immunoSEQ multiplex PCR; TCRdb lists only in-frame clones, some missing. The V and J calls and clone size are taken from that table; D and trimming were inferred from the DNA. The sample contains more than 110,000 clones, 60% to 85% of which appear only once. This clone was observed a few times. The V call is TRBV7-2, the J call TRBJ1-2; D is possibly TRBD1 (5 bases). Source material: peripheral blood. The receptor's source is a woman of 80 years or more with active or convalescent COVID-19. CDR3 bases: TGTGCCAGCAGCCCCCTAAAAACAGGCCTAGGGGGCTACACCTTC. Protein sequence: CASSPLKTGLGGYTF.